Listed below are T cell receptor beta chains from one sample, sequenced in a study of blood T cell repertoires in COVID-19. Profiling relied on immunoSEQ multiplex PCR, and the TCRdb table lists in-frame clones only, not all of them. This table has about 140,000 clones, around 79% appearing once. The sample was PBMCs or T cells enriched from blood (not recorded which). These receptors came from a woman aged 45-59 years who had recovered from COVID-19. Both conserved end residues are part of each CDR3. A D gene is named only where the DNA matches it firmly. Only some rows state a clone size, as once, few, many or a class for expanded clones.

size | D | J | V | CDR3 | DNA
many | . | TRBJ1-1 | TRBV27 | CASSFIRQGNTEAFF | TGTGCCAGCAGTTTTATAAGGCAGGGAAACACTGAAGCTTTCTTT
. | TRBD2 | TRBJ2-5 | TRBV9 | CASSVGGSGVQETQYF | TGTGCCAGCAGCGTAGGTGGTAGCGGGGTCCAAGAGACCCAGTACTTC
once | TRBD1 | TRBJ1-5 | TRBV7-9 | CASSPGTVSNQPQHF | TGTGCCAGCAGCCCCGGGACAGTTAGCAATCAGCCCCAGCATTTT
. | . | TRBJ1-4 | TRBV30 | CAWSRAARGTNEKLFF | TGTGCCTGGAGTCGGGCCGCCCGGGGAACTAATGAAAAACTGTTTTTT
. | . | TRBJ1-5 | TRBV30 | CAWSAPVRGWSNQPQHF | TGTGCCTGGAGTGCCCCAGTTAGGGGCTGGAGCAATCAGCCCCAGCATTTT
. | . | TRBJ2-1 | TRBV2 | CASRGGAIADNEQFF | TGTGCCAGCAGAGGGGGGGCGATAGCGGACAATGAGCAGTTCTTC
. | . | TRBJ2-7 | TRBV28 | CASTGVRSYEQYF | TGTGCCAGCACGGGAGTTCGGTCCTACGAGCAGTACTTC
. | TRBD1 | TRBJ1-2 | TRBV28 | CASSPSGTGASDGYTF | TGTGCCAGCAGTCCCTCCGGGACAGGGGCTTCTGATGGCTACACCTTC
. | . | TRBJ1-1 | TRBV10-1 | CASSENGRGTEAFF | TGCGCCAGCAGTGAGAACGGGCGGGGCACTGAAGCTTTCTTT
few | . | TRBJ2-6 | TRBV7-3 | CASSPTDSGANVLTF | TGTGCCAGCAGTCCTACCGACTCTGGGGCCAACGTCCTGACTTTC
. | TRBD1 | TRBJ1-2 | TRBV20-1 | CSAGQGGYTF | TGCAGTGCTGGACAGGGTGGCTACACCTTC
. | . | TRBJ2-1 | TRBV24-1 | CATSDPTGSYEQFF | TGTGCCACCAGTGACCCTACCGGGAGCTATGAGCAGTTCTTC
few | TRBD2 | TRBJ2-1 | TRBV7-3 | CASSLQGGGVYNEQFF | TGTGCCAGCAGCTTACAGGGCGGGGGAGTCTACAATGAGCAGTTCTTC
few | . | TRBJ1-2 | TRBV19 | CASSYRVNSYGYTF | TGTGCCAGTAGCTACAGGGTGAATAGCTATGGCTACACCTTC
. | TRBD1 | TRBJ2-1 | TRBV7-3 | CASSFSWTGKDEQFF | TGTGCCAGCAGCTTTTCGTGGACAGGGAAGGATGAGCAGTTCTTC
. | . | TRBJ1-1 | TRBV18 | CASSPPKGDTEAFF | TGTGCCAGCTCACCACCTAAAGGGGACACTGAAGCTTTCTTT
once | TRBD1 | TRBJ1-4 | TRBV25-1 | CASSQPQGEAEKLFF | TGTGCCAGCAGTCAGCCTCAGGGGGAGGCTGAAAAACTGTTTTTT
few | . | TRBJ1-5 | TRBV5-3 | CARSFAGEPQHF | TGTGCCAGAAGCTTTGCAGGGGAGCCCCAGCATTTT
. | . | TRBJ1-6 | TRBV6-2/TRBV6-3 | CASSYTYSPLHF | TGTGCCAGCAGTTACACTTATTCACCCCTCCACTTT
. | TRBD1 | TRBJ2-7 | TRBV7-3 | CASSLTGQGVHEQYF | TGTGCCAGCAGCTTAACCGGACAGGGGGTCCACGAGCAGTACTTC
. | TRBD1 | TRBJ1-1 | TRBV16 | CASSPTNPGTEEAFF | TGTGCCAGCAGCCCCACCAACCCAGGGACAGAGGAAGCTTTCTTT
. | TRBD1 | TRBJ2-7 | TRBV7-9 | CASSHGTGGPLAQYF | TGTGCCAGCAGCCACGGGACAGGGGGCCCGCTGGCGCAGTACTTC
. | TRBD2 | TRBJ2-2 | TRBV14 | CASSRRLAGGPTGELFF | TGTGCCAGCAGCCGACGACTAGCGGGAGGGCCTACCGGGGAGCTGTTTTTT
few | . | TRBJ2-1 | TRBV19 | CASSKDRSSYNEQFF | TGTGCCAGTAGTAAGGACAGAAGCTCCTACAATGAGCAGTTCTTC
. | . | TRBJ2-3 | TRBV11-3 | CASSRADGRTDTQYF | TGTGCCAGCAGCCGAGCGGACGGCCGCACAGATACGCAGTATTTT
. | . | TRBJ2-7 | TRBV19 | CASSLRTPLGEQYF | TGTGCCAGTAGTCTCAGGACACCCTTGGGCGAGCAGTACTTC
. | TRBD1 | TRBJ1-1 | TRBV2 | CASVRRTGDTEAFF | TGTGCCAGTGTTAGAAGGACAGGGGACACTGAAGCTTTCTTT
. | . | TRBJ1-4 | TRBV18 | CASRESLATNEKLFF | TGTGCCAGCCGAGAGAGTCTAGCAACTAATGAAAAACTGTTTTTT
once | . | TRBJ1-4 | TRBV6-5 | CASSGEGKLFF | TGTGCCAGCAGCGGGGAAGGAAAACTGTTTTTT
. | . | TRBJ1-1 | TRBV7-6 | CASSLAQGINTEAFF | TGTGCCAGCAGCTTAGCCCAGGGTATAAACACTGAAGCTTTCTTT
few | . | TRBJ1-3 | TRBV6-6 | CASSYDWRSGNTIYF | TGTGCCAGCAGTTACGACTGGCGCTCTGGAAACACCATATATTTT
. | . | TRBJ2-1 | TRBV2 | CASKVADNEQFF | TGTGCCAGCAAGGTAGCGGACAATGAGCAGTTCTTC
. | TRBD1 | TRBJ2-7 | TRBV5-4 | CASSFGQGNEQYF | TGTGCCAGCAGCTTTGGACAGGGGAACGAGCAGTACTTC
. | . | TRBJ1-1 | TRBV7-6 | CASSPNGGTVEAFF | TGTGCCAGCAGCCCAAACGGAGGAACAGTTGAAGCTTTCTTT
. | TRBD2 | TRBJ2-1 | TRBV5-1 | CASSPGTSGLLTYNEQFF | TGCGCCAGCAGCCCCGGGACTAGCGGTCTTCTCACCTACAATGAGCAGTTCTTC
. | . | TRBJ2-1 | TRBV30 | CAWSISGTYNEQFF | TGTGCCTGGAGTATCAGCGGTACCTACAATGAGCAGTTCTTC
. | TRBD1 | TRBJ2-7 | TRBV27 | CASGWTGLEQYF | TGTGCCAGCGGTTGGACAGGGCTCGAGCAGTACTTC
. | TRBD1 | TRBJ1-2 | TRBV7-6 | CASSPGTGKGYTF | TGTGCCAGCAGCCCCGGGACAGGGAAGGGCTACACCTTC
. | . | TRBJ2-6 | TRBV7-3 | CAVGAGANVLTF | TGTGCCGTCGGGGCTGGGGCCAACGTCCTGACTTTC
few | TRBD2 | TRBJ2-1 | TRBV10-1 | CASSESASGGANEQFF | TGCGCCAGCAGTGAGTCCGCTAGCGGGGGGGCAAATGAGCAGTTCTTC
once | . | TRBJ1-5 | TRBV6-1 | CASSEGGRGGPQHF | TGTGCCAGCAGTGAAGGGGGCAGGGGTGGGCCCCAGCATTTT